The rows below give T cell receptor beta chains drawn from one sample of a study of radiotherapy plus CTLA-4 blockade in lung cancer. Sequenced by immunoSEQ multiplex PCR; TCRdb stores in-frame clones only, minus some. The profile covers 40,000 to 50,000 clones, with around 86% appearing a single time and approximately 3.3% taken by the ten largest. The sample in question was peripheral blood, obtained from a patient treated with radiotherapy plus ipilimumab. The receptors stem from a human donor with non-small cell lung cancer who had stable disease on radiotherapy plus ipilimumab. CDR3s include the opening cysteine and the closing phenylalanine or tryptophan. D genes are given only for firm matches. Clone size, where shown, is once, few, many, or a class for clones that have expanded.

V,length,size,D,J,CDR3,DNA
TRBV6-4,14,-,TRBD1,TRBJ2-1,CASSETGAHNEQFF,TGTGCCAGCAGTGAAACAGGGGCCCACAATGAGCAGTTCTTC
TRBV4-3,14,-,-,TRBJ2-7,CASSPPGHLYEQYF,TGCGCCAGCAGCCCGCCGGGACATCTCTACGAGCAGTACTTC
TRBV7-8,17,few,-,TRBJ2-1,CASSAPAAGTLNNEQFF,TGTGCCAGCAGCGCACCCGCGGCGGGGACTTTAAACAATGAGCAGTTCTTC
TRBV28,14,-,-,TRBJ2-5,CASRSFRGRETQYF,TGTGCCAGCAGATCATTCCGGGGTCGGGAGACCCAGTACTTC
TRBV29-1,12,-,TRBD1,TRBJ1-1,CSVGTGGTEAFF,TGCAGCGTTGGGACAGGGGGCACTGAAGCTTTCTTT
TRBV28,17,-,-,TRBJ1-3,CASRPGGGLGYGNTIYF,TGTGCCAGCAGGCCCGGGGGGGGCCTAGGATATGGAAACACCATATATTTT
TRBV11-2,16,few,TRBD2,TRBJ2-2,CASSLGFLAGAGELFF,TGTGCCAGCAGCTTAGGGTTCCTAGCGGGAGCCGGGGAGCTGTTTTTT
TRBV4-3,15,medium-sized,TRBD1,TRBJ2-7,CASNRHRDSRYEQYF,TGCGCCAGCAACAGACACCGGGACAGTCGCTACGAGCAGTACTTC
TRBV7-3,16,-,TRBD2,TRBJ2-2,CASSLKPAGAAGELFF,TGTGCCAGCAGCTTAAAACCAGCGGGAGCGGCCGGGGAGCTGTTTTTT
TRBV7-2,15,-,TRBD2,TRBJ2-7,CASSLDASGPYEQYF,TGTGCCAGCAGCTTAGATGCTAGCGGCCCCTACGAGCAGTACTTC
TRBV7-2,15,-,-,TRBJ2-3,CASSLVGLALDTQYF,TGTGCCAGCAGCTTAGTAGGGCTAGCGCTGGATACGCAGTATTTT
TRBV7-8,17,-,TRBD2,TRBJ2-1,CASSLGTSANSYNEQFF,TGTGCCAGCAGCTTAGGGACTAGCGCGAACTCCTACAATGAGCAGTTCTTC
TRBV27,19,-,TRBD1,TRBJ2-3,CASSSFVGTGTAPTDTQYF,TGTGCCAGCAGCAGTTTCGTGGGGACCGGGACAGCACCCACAGATACGCAGTATTTT
TRBV4-1,13,-,TRBD1,TRBJ2-7,CASSRDSLYEQYF,TGCGCCAGCAGCCGGGACAGTCTCTACGAGCAGTACTTC
TRBV6-1,19,-,TRBD2,TRBJ2-3,CASSDSGLAGLLLTDTQYF,TGTGCCAGCAGTGATTCCGGACTAGCGGGCCTTCTCCTCACAGATACGCAGTATTTT
TRBV11-2,17,-,TRBD1,TRBJ2-3,CASSFMTGTSVRDTQYF,TGTGCCAGCAGCTTTATGACAGGGACCTCTGTGAGGGATACGCAGTATTTT
TRBV4-3,15,-,-,TRBJ2-2,CASSQEEQEHRELFF,TGCGCCAGCAGCCAAGAAGAACAGGAGCACCGGGAGCTGTTTTTT
TRBV7-2,16,-,-,TRBJ2-3,CASSLVGVTFTDTQYF,TGTGCCAGCAGCTTAGTCGGGGTTACCTTCACAGATACGCAGTATTTT
TRBV4-2,14,-,-,TRBJ2-1,CASSFLVLRDEQFF,TGTGCCAGCAGCTTCCTTGTCCTACGGGATGAGCAGTTCTTC
TRBV15,14,-,TRBD2,TRBJ2-1,CATSRRSGGNEQFF,TGTGCCACCAGCAGGCGCTCGGGGGGGAATGAGCAGTTCTTC
TRBV28,14,-,TRBD1,TRBJ1-5,CASSEGGRNQPQHF,TGTGCCAGCAGTGAAGGGGGCCGCAATCAGCCCCAGCATTTT
TRBV7-9,13,-,TRBD1,TRBJ1-4,CASEDRGNEKLFF,TGTGCCAGCGAAGACAGGGGTAATGAAAAACTGTTTTTT
TRBV27,17,-,TRBD2,TRBJ2-1,CASSLRASGSGVGEQFF,TGTGCCAGCAGTTTGAGGGCGAGCGGGAGCGGGGTGGGGGAGCAGTTCTTC
TRBV4-2,19,few,TRBD2,TRBJ2-2,CASSSALRAGGRMVGELFF,TGTGCCAGCAGCTCCGCCTTGAGAGCGGGAGGCCGAATGGTCGGGGAGCTGTTTTTT
TRBV7-2,14,-,-,TRBJ2-2,CASSLTLRGGELFF,TGTGCCAGCAGCTTAACCCTAAGGGGCGGGGAGCTGTTTTTT
TRBV10-3,14,-,TRBD1,TRBJ1-2,CAISESGTDYGYTF,TGTGCCATCAGTGAGTCGGGGACAGACTATGGCTACACCTTC
TRBV14,16,-,TRBD2,TRBJ2-3,CASSQGSGLASDTQYF,TGTGCCAGCAGCCAAGGCTCAGGACTAGCCTCAGATACGCAGTATTTT
TRBV7-2,16,-,TRBD2,TRBJ2-3,CASSLGLAGGTDTQYF,TGTGCCAGCAGCCTAGGACTAGCGGGAGGCACAGATACGCAGTATTTT
TRBV19,16,few,-,TRBJ1-5,CASSMTVEWENQPQHF,TGTGCCAGTAGTATGACAGTCGAATGGGAAAATCAGCCCCAGCATTTT
TRBV9,15,-,TRBD1,TRBJ2-5,CASSAGTGGQETQYF,TGTGCCAGCAGCGCCGGGACAGGGGGCCAAGAGACCCAGTACTTC
TRBV7-2,15,once,TRBD2,TRBJ2-1,CASSPGLAGANEQFF,TGTGCCAGCAGCCCGGGACTAGCGGGAGCGAATGAGCAGTTCTTC
TRBV7-8,16,-,TRBD1,TRBJ2-1,CASSLVTGQGKDEQFF,TGTGCCAGCAGCTTAGTTACGGGACAGGGGAAGGATGAGCAGTTCTTC
TRBV19,12,-,TRBD1,TRBJ1-2,CATQGDNYGYTF,TGTGCCACCCAGGGGGATAACTATGGCTACACCTTC
TRBV7-2,15,-,TRBD2,TRBJ2-1,CASRPGTSAYNEQFF,TGTGCCAGCAGGCCCGGGACTAGCGCGTACAATGAGCAGTTCTTC
TRBV9,16,few,-,TRBJ2-5,CASSVGVGLVEETQYF,TGTGCCAGCAGCGTAGGGGTGGGGCTAGTAGAGGAGACCCAGTACTTC
TRBV19,16,once,-,TRBJ1-5,CASSIELGGAGQPQHF,TGTGCCAGTAGTATAGAATTGGGGGGTGCGGGTCAGCCCCAGCATTTT
TRBV18,13,-,-,TRBJ1-2,CASSPFAGNGYTF,TGTGCCAGCTCACCATTCGCAGGGAATGGCTACACCTTC
TRBV7-9,17,-,-,TRBJ2-1,CASSRGEGVASYNEQFF,TGTGCCAGCAGCCGGGGGGAGGGGGTGGCCTCCTACAATGAGCAGTTCTTC
TRBV28,17,-,-,TRBJ2-3,CASSQWGQGQNTDTQYF,TGTGCCAGCAGTCAATGGGGTCAGGGCCAGAACACAGATACGCAGTATTTT
TRBV7-8,15,-,TRBD2,TRBJ2-7,CASSGLAGPAYEQYF,TGTGCCAGCAGCGGGCTAGCGGGGCCTGCCTACGAGCAGTACTTC
TRBV30,13,-,TRBD1,TRBJ1-1,CAWKGTDNTEAFF,TGTGCCTGGAAGGGGACAGACAACACTGAAGCTTTCTTT
TRBV9,16,once,-,TRBJ2-5,CASSVEGGGYQETQYF,TGTGCCAGCAGCGTAGAAGGTGGGGGCTACCAAGAGACCCAGTACTTC
TRBV11-3,16,-,TRBD2,TRBJ2-1,CASSPYRTSEYNEQFF,TGTGCCAGCAGCCCATACCGGACTAGCGAATACAATGAGCAGTTCTTC
TRBV11-1,18,-,TRBD2,TRBJ2-1,CASSRGLAGLSSYNEQFF,TGTGCCAGCAGCCGGGGACTAGCGGGACTCAGCTCCTACAATGAGCAGTTCTTC